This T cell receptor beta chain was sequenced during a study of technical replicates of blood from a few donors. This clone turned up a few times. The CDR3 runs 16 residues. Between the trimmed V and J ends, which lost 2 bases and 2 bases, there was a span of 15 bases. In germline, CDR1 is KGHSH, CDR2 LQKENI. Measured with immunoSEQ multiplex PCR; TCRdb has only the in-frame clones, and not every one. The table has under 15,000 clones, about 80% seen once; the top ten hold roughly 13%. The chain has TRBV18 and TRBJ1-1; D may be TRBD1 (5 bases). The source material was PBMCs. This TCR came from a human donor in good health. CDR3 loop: CASSPYPQGGNTEAFF. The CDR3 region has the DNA TGTGCCAGCTCACCATATCCCCAGGGCGGCAACACTGAAGCTTTCTTT.